The rows below give T cell receptor beta chains drawn from one sample of a study of T cell responses to AZD1222 COVID-19 vaccine. The table came from immunoSEQ multiplex PCR; TCRdb's copy has only in-frame clones and leaves some out. The sample records about 97,000 clones, more than 70% being singletons. This sample comprised peripheral blood, obtained on day 0 of AZD1222 vaccination. These receptors originate from an adult in good health. Each CDR3 is given with its conserved first and last residue. A D gene is named only where the DNA matches it firmly. Part of the rows lack a size; the others show once, few, many or a class for expanded clones.

V	J	D	size	length	DNA	CDR3
TRBV6-1	TRBJ1-5	.	.	17	TGTGCCAGCAATGAACCGGGGCGGGGGGGAAGCAATCAGCCCCAGCATTTT	CASNEPGRGGSNQPQHF
TRBV5-1	TRBJ2-3	TRBD2	.	14	TGCGCCAGCAAAGGCGGGGGGCACCCAGATACGCAGTATTTT	CASKGGGHPDTQYF
TRBV9	TRBJ1-1	.	.	16	TGTGCCAGCAGCGTAGGCCCGGCAGCAGAGAACACTGAAGCTTTCTTT	CASSVGPAAENTEAFF
TRBV6-1	TRBJ2-1	TRBD2	.	17	TGTGCCAGCAGTGAAGCCCATCTTAGCGGGACATACAATGAGCAGTTCTTC	CASSEAHLSGTYNEQFF
TRBV19	TRBJ1-1	TRBD1	few	16	TGTGCCAGTAGTCGGGACAGGGGGCGCTGGGGCACTGAAGCTTTCTTT	CASSRDRGRWGTEAFF
TRBV19	TRBJ2-1	TRBD2	.	16	TGTGCCAGTAGTCTCGAACTAGCGGGGGGCTACAATGAGCAGTTCTTC	CASSLELAGGYNEQFF
TRBV6-5	TRBJ1-5	TRBD1	.	15	TGTGCCAGCAGTCACAGGGGGTCGGGCAATCAGCCCCAGCATTTT	CASSHRGSGNQPQHF
TRBV4-3	TRBJ2-1	TRBD2	.	17	TGCGCCAGCAGCCAAGATTCATTAGCGGGAGGGACTGATGAGCAGTTCTTC	CASSQDSLAGGTDEQFF
TRBV7-2	TRBJ2-7	TRBD2	.	14	TGTGCCAGCAGCTTCGGGACTAGCGTCTACGAGCAGTACTTC	CASSFGTSVYEQYF
TRBV4-3	TRBJ1-2	TRBD1	.	15	TGCGCCAGCAGCCAAGGACAGGGGGCCCACTATGGCTACACCTTC	CASSQGQGAHYGYTF
TRBV3-1/TRBV3-2	TRBJ2-3	.	once	16	TGTGCCAGCAGCCAAGATAGCTCCGTACTCTCGGATACGCAGTATTTT	CASSQDSSVLSDTQYF
TRBV15	TRBJ1-3	TRBD1	once	15	TGTGCCACCAGCAGGGTCGACAGGGCAACAAACACCATATATTTT	CATSRVDRATNTIYF
TRBV4-3	TRBJ2-1	TRBD2	.	15	TGCGCCAGCAGCTATCTAGCGGAGACCTACAATGAGCAGTTCTTC	CASSYLAETYNEQFF
TRBV11-1	TRBJ2-5	.	.	11	TGTGCCAGCAGCAATCAAGAGACCCAGTACTTC	CASSNQETQYF
TRBV28	TRBJ2-7	.	.	18	TGTGCCAGCAGCACGTTCATTCCCAGGGCGGGAAGGGCCTACGAGCAGTACTTC	CASSTFIPRAGRAYEQYF
TRBV3-1/TRBV3-2	TRBJ1-2	.	.	15	TGTGCCAGCAGCCGACCGTCAGACAGGTCAGGTGGCTACACCTTC	CASSRPSDRSGGYTF
TRBV7-9	TRBJ2-3	TRBD1	.	15	TGTGCCAGCAGCCTGGACAGGGGGCTTACAGATACGCAGTATTTT	CASSLDRGLTDTQYF
TRBV24-1	TRBJ1-2	.	.	15	TGTGCCACCAGTGATTCCTCAGCCACTAACTATGGCTACACCTTC	CATSDSSATNYGYTF
TRBV19	TRBJ2-5	.	.	15	TGTGCCAGTAACGGGGGCACACGGGCGACAGAGACCCAGTACTTC	CASNGGTRATETQYF
TRBV27	TRBJ2-5	.	.	16	TGTGCCAGCAGTTCAAGGCGGACTCTAGTCCAAGAGACCCAGTACTTC	CASSSRRTLVQETQYF
TRBV2	TRBJ1-5	.	.	15	TGTGCCAGCAAACCCGCTTTGTATAGCAATCAGCCCCAGCATTTT	CASKPALYSNQPQHF
TRBV30	TRBJ2-7	TRBD1	.	13	TGTGCCTGGACCCGGGACAGGGGGACCGAGCAGTACTTC	CAWTRDRGTEQYF
TRBV18	TRBJ1-1	.	few	14	TGTGCCAGCTCACCAGGGGGCCGGAACACTGAAGCTTTCTTT	CASSPGGRNTEAFF
TRBV27	TRBJ2-6	.	.	14	TGTGCCAGCAGCTGGGGAACTGGGGCCAACGTCCTGACTTTC	CASSWGTGANVLTF
TRBV30	TRBJ1-4	.	.	13	TGTGCCTGGAGTTCGGGGGCGAATGAAAAACTGTTTTTT	CAWSSGANEKLFF
TRBV6-5	TRBJ1-1	TRBD1	.	15	TGTGCCAGCAGTTATACAGGGACAGTAAACACTGAAGCTTTCTTT	CASSYTGTVNTEAFF
TRBV4-1	TRBJ1-5	.	.	15	TGCGCCAGCAGCCAATTGGGACTAAACAATCAGCCCCAGCATTTT	CASSQLGLNNQPQHF
TRBV5-8	TRBJ1-5	.	once	17	TGTGCCAGCAGCTTGTTGACAGATCTATATAGCAATCAGCCCCAGCATTTT	CASSLLTDLYSNQPQHF
TRBV9	TRBJ2-2	.	.	13	TGTGCCAGCAGCGTAGAGCCAACCGGGGAGCTGTTTTTT	CASSVEPTGELFF
TRBV7-2	TRBJ1-3	.	.	16	TGTGCCAGCAGCTTAGACCCGGGGGCAAATGGAAACACCATATATTTT	CASSLDPGANGNTIYF
TRBV4-1	TRBJ2-1	.	many	15	TGCGCCAGCAGCCAAGTCCCGGCGGGGAAACTTGAGCAGTTCTTC	CASSQVPAGKLEQFF
TRBV2	TRBJ2-7	.	.	10	TGTGCCAGCAGCCTTTACGAGCAGTACTTC	CASSLYEQYF
TRBV7-9	TRBJ2-5	.	.	15	TGTGCCAGCAGCCGCGGGTGGGACCTCCAAGAGACCCAGTACTTC	CASSRGWDLQETQYF
TRBV30	TRBJ2-3	.	.	15	TGTGCCTGGAGTGTATTATTGCCTAGCACAGATACGCAGTATTTT	CAWSVLLPSTDTQYF
TRBV7-3	TRBJ2-3	TRBD2	.	16	TGTGCCAGCAGCAACGGACTAGCGGGGTACACAGATACGCAGTATTTT	CASSNGLAGYTDTQYF
TRBV29-1	TRBJ2-1	TRBD1	.	11	TGCAGCGTTAAGGGGGCTAATGAGCAGTTCTTC	CSVKGANEQFF
TRBV19	TRBJ2-4	.	.	17	TGTGCCAGAATGTGGTCGGGGGAAGAGATGGCCAAAAACATTCAGTACTTC	CARMWSGEEMAKNIQYF
TRBV24-1	TRBJ2-1	.	.	13	TGTGCCACCAGTCAACCAACGAAAAATGAGCAGTTCTTC	CATSQPTKNEQFF
TRBV28	TRBJ2-1	.	once	16	TGTGCCAGTAACAGACCATTCGGCAGCTCCTACAATGAGCAGTTCTTC	CASNRPFGSSYNEQFF
TRBV21-1	TRBJ1-2	.	.	13	TGTGCCAGCAGCGGAGGCAGGGGGCATGGCTACACCTTC	CASSGGRGHGYTF
TRBV7-8	TRBJ2-1	TRBD2	.	17	TGTGCCAGCAGCTTAGAATGGGCTAGCGGGAGCCCCAATGAGCAGTTCTTC	CASSLEWASGSPNEQFF
TRBV6-6	TRBJ2-7	.	.	11	TGTGCCAGCAGTGGGACTTACGAGCAGTACTTC	CASSGTYEQYF
TRBV28	TRBJ1-5	TRBD1	.	14	TGTGCCAGCAGTTGGACAGGGGGCAATCAGCCCCAGCATTTT	CASSWTGGNQPQHF
TRBV15	TRBJ1-2	.	.	14	TGTGCCACCAGCACCTCGGACAGTTCCAAAGGCTACACCTTC	CATSTSDSSKGYTF
TRBV10-3	TRBJ2-7	TRBD1	.	14	TGTGCCATCAGTGCGGGACAGGGAAGAGACGAGCAGTACTTC	CAISAGQGRDEQYF
TRBV7-9	TRBJ1-5	TRBD1	.	14	TGTGCCAGCAGCTTAGGACAGGGGGGTGGTCCCCAGCATTTT	CASSLGQGGGPQHF
TRBV10-1	TRBJ2-1	TRBD2	.	15	TGCGCCAGCAGTGAGTCCGGGACTAGATACAATGAGCAGTTCTTC	CASSESGTRYNEQFF
TRBV6-6	TRBJ1-2	TRBD1	.	14	TGTGCCAGCAGCCGACAGGGGGGCGGCTATGGCTACACCTTC	CASSRQGGGYGYTF
TRBV21-1	TRBJ2-7	.	.	17	TGTGCCAGCAGCAAAGCGTCGGGGACAGCCCAGTTCTACGAGCAGTACTTC	CASSKASGTAQFYEQYF
TRBV7-2	TRBJ2-4	TRBD1	.	19	TGTGCCAGCAGCTTAGTACTCCGGGACAGGGTTTCGGCCAAAAACATTCAGTACTTC	CASSLVLRDRVSAKNIQYF
TRBV10-3	TRBJ1-5	TRBD1	.	14	TGTGCCATCAGCCCCGACAGGGGCAATCAGCCCCAGCATTTT	CAISPDRGNQPQHF
TRBV30	TRBJ1-1	.	.	13	TGTGCCTGGAGACAGAAGGGGGTGACTGAAGCTTTCTTT	CAWRQKGVTEAFF
TRBV7-2	TRBJ1-5	.	.	14	TGTGCCAGCAGCTCCGCAGGGGTCCTAGTGGCCCAGCATTTT	CASSSAGVLVAQHF
TRBV18	TRBJ1-3	.	.	15	TGTGCCAGCTCACTCGGTTACGGTTCCGGAAACACCATATATTTT	CASSLGYGSGNTIYF
TRBV3-1/TRBV3-2	TRBJ1-5	.	.	15	TGTGCCAGCAGCCAAGGACCCCTCGGGAATCAGCCCCAGCATTTT	CASSQGPLGNQPQHF
TRBV5-1	TRBJ2-2	.	.	13	TGCGCCAGCAGCTTAGGGCGGGCCGGGGAGCTGTTTTTT	CASSLGRAGELFF
TRBV7-2	TRBJ2-7	TRBD2	once	13	TGTGCCAGCAGCTTCGGACTAGACTGGGAGCAGTACTTC	CASSFGLDWEQYF